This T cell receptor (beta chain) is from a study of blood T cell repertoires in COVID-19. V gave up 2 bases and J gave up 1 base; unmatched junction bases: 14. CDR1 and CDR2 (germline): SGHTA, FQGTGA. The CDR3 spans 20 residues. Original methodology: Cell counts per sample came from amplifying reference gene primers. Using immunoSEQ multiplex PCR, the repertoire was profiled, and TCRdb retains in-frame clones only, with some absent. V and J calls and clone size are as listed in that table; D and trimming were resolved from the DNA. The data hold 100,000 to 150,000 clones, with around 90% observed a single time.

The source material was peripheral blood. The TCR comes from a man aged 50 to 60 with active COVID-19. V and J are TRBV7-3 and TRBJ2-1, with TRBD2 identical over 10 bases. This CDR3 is CASSLSGSLAGARSYNEQFF. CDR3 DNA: TGTGCCAGCAGCTTATCAGGGTCCCTAGCGGGGGCCCGTTCCTACAATGAGCAGTTCTTC.